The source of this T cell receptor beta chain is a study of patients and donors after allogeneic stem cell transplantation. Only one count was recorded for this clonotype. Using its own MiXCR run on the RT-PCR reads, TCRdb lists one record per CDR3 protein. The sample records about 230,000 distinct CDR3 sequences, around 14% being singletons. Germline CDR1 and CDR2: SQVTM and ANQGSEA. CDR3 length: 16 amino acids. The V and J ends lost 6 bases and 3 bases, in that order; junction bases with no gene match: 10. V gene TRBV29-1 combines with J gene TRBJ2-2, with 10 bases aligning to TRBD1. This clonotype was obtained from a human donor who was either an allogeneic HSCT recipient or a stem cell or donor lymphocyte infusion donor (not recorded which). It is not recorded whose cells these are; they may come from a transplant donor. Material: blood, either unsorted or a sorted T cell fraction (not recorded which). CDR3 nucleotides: TGCAGCGTCGCACCGGGACAGGGGTTATACACCGGGGAGCTGTTTTTT. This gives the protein CSVAPGQGLYTGELFF.